This TCR beta chain came from a study of identifying expanded T cells in peripheral blood. The CDR3 has 15 amino acids. With V trimmed by 4 bases and J by 4 bases, 5 bases remained unmatched. Per the germline V gene, CDR1 is SGHRS and CDR2 is YFSETQ. Study-wide results and limits: Variance in clone template counts between approximately two-week samples significantly increased with total template count across all healthy donors. About 1.3 clones differed between technical replicates, versus around 16 and 19 over time.

Sequencing used immunoSEQ multiplex PCR; TCRdb keeps in-frame clones, though not all of them. The sample holds about 130,000 clones, 75% to 90% seen once. Healthy donors had no documented immune events, such as infections, while sampled. In the case of this clone: What it recognizes is unknown.

This TCR was recovered from a person aged 18 to 75 in good health. Sequencing was performed on blood. The chain carries TRBV5-1 and TRBJ1-5, with 10 positions matching TRBD1. The CDR3 loop is CASSLGGQGNQPQHF. The CDR3 coding sequence is TGCGCCAGCAGCCTGGGGGGACAGGGGAATCAGCCCCAGCATTTT.